Listed here are 30 T cell receptor beta chains from one sample, sequenced in a study of blood T cell repertoires in COVID-19. Profiling relied on immunoSEQ multiplex PCR, and the TCRdb table lists in-frame clones only, not all of them. The sample includes some 90,000 clones, 90% of them seen just once. The source material was peripheral blood. These receptors were obtained from a woman older than 75 with active or convalescent COVID-19.

The CDR3, as DNA: TGTGCCAGCAGTTGGGGACAGGGATACGAGCAGTACTTC. This translates into CASSWGQGYEQYF. The genes are TRBV6-5 and TRBJ2-7; 9 bases map to TRBD1. V shed 4 bases, J shed 4 bases, and the junction held 2 bases outside the gene matches. CDR1 and CDR2 from the germline V gene are MNHEY and SVGAGI. CDR3 length: 13 amino acids.

The rearrangement links TRBV5-4 to TRBJ1-2; possible D gene TRBD1, 5 bases. Trimming took 4 bases from V and 8 from J, leaving 15 bases between them. Germline lookup yields CDR1 SGHNT and CDR2 YYREEE (reference sequence). CDR3 length equals 13 residues. The CDR3 is CASSPDAAGGYTF. In DNA form, the CDR3 reads TGTGCCAGCAGCCCGGACGCAGCAGGGGGCTACACCTTC.

The V call is TRBV4-3, the J call TRBJ1-4; TRBD1 is a possible D gene (5 bases). The germline V gene has CDR1 LGHNA and CDR2 YSLEER. V was clipped by 2 bases and J by 5 bases, with 15 bases between them. CDR3 length: 16 residues. DNA for the CDR3: TGCGCCAGCAGCCAATTTAGCTCAGGGTACAATGAAAAACTGTTTTTT. It encodes CASSQFSSGYNEKLFF.

The rearrangement joins TRBV9 to TRBJ2-1; D might be TRBD2 (6 bases). Between the trimmed V and J ends, which lost 2 bases and 4 bases, there was a span of 16 bases. CDR1 is SGDLS and CDR2 is YYNGEE in the germline V gene. CDR3 length: 16 residues. In nucleotides, the CDR3 is TGTGCCAGCAGCGTCGGGCGGGGATGGGTGTACAATGAGCAGTTCTTC. Its translation: CASSVGRGWVYNEQFF.

In DNA, the CDR3 is TGTGCCAGCAGCGTAGAAGGCGGTTCCTACGAGCAGTACTTC. Translating it yields CASSVEGGSYEQYF. The gene calls are TRBV9 and TRBJ2-7; D call uncertain. The CDR3 has 14 residues. Germline CDR1 and CDR2: SGDLS and YYNGEE. V lost 0 bases and J lost 1, with 8 bases in between.

V is TRBV7-2 and J is TRBJ2-6, with TRBD2 matching over 7 bases. The ends lost 7 bases at V and 1 base at J; junction bases unmatched: 7. The V gene's germline CDR1 is SGHTA and CDR2 FQGNSA. The CDR3 extends over 16 amino acids. The CDR3 DNA reads as TGTGCCAGCACCGCCTTCGGGGGGTCTGGGGCCAACGTCCTGACTTTC. Translation gives CASTAFGGSGANVLTF.

The genes are TRBV29-1 and TRBJ1-1; TRBD1 is a possible D gene (5 bases). The CDR3 totals 13 residues. Trimming removed 3 bases at V and 1 base at J, with 9 bases between. The V gene's germline CDR1 is SQVTM and CDR2 ANQGSEA. The CDR3 sequence is CSVEVQGNTEAFF. CDR3 in DNA: TGCAGCGTTGAGGTCCAGGGGAACACTGAAGCTTTCTTT.

This clone was detected many times. V usage is TRBV5-1 and J usage is TRBJ2-1; D not certain. The V gene's germline CDR1 is SGHRS and CDR2 YFSETQ. Deletions cut 4 bases from V and 7 bases from J, with 9 bases between. CDR3 length: 12 amino acids. The CDR3 sequence: CASSLTRNEQFF. CDR3 bases: TGCGCCAGCAGCCTAACTCGTAATGAGCAGTTCTTC.

The rearrangement joins TRBV3-1 (or the pseudogene TRBV3-2) to TRBJ1-2, with 8 nucleotides matching TRBD1. V gave up 0 bases and J gave up 7 bases; unmatched junction bases: 13. The CDR3 contains 17 residues. Germline CDR1 LGHDT, CDR2 YNNKEL (reference sequence). The CDR3 region has the DNA TGTGCCAGCAGCCAAGATTGGGAACAGGGGGAAAGACGTGGCTACACCTTC. Its protein product is CASSQDWEQGERRGYTF.

The chain recombines TRBV7-9 with TRBJ2-6, with TRBD1 matching 11 bases. CDR1 is SEHNR and CDR2 is FQNEAQ in the germline V gene (reference sequence). CDR3 size: 18 residues. The V gene end was trimmed by 5 bases and the J gene end by 0 bases; junction bases not matched to a gene: 6. The CDR3 loop reads CASSLPGQGGSGANVLTF. CDR3 in DNA: TGTGCCAGCAGCCTACCGGGACAGGGGGGCTCTGGGGCCAACGTCCTGACTTTC.

This clone was counted only a few times. This rearrangement joins TRBV5-4 to TRBJ2-2; D perhaps matches TRBD2 (5 bases). The CDR3 consists of 13 residues. Germline V gene sequence: CDR1 SGHNT, CDR2 YYREEE (reference sequence). Between the trimmed V and J ends, which lost 8 bases and 5 bases, there was a span of 13 bases. In nucleotides, the CDR3 is TGTGCCAGTACTTCTCCGGGGACCGGGGAGCTGTTTTTT. This translates into CASTSPGTGELFF.

This chain uses TRBV19 with TRBJ1-2; tentatively, D is TRBD1 (5 bases). From germline, CDR1 is LNHDA and CDR2 SQIVND (reference sequence). The CDR3 covers 16 residues. With 2 bases removed from V and 7 bases from J, the gap between germline ends came to 20 bases. The CDR3 nucleotides read TGTGCCAGTAGTATACCCCCCGACAGAAGAATAGTTGGCTACACCTTC. This codes for CASSIPPDRRIVGYTF.

This sequence joins TRBV20-1 and TRBJ2-1; 8 bases fit TRBD2. Germline V gives CDR1 DFQATT, CDR2 SNEGSKA (reference sequence). The V and J ends lost 3 bases and 6 bases, in that order; junction bases with no gene match: 1. The CDR3 runs to 12 residues. CDR3 region: CSASSGVNEQFF. The CDR3 coding sequence is TGCAGTGCTAGTAGCGGGGTCAATGAGCAGTTCTTC.

The V call is TRBV30, the J call TRBJ2-7, with 11 positions matching TRBD2. This CDR3 has 15 amino acids. Germline CDR1 reads GTSNPN; CDR2 reads SVGIG (reference sequence). The ends lost 5 bases at V and 9 bases at J; junction bases unmatched: 15. DNA of the CDR3: TGTGCCTGGGGACTAGCGGGCACGTCCCTATTGTGGCAGTACTTC. Translation: CAWGLAGTSLLWQYF.

The gene calls are TRBV12-3 or TRBV12-4 and TRBJ1-1; the D is unclear. The CDR3 runs to 13 residues. The ends were cut back, 3 bases at V and 3 bases at J, with 8 bases in the middle. DNA of the CDR3: TGTGCCAGCAGTTTGGCAGTCTACACTGAAGCTTTCTTT. It translates to CASSLAVYTEAFF.

This clone has just one count. The gene calls are TRBV7-3 and TRBJ2-7, with 7 bases lining up with TRBD1. The CDR3 totals 13 residues. V gave up 5 bases and J gave up 7 bases; unmatched junction bases: 8. Germline V gene sequence: CDR1 SGHTA, CDR2 FQGTGA. The CDR3 bases are TGTGCCAGCAGCCCGGGGACCAGGGGGGAGCAGTACTTC. Protein sequence: CASSPGTRGEQYF.

This rearrangement joins TRBV18 to TRBJ2-1; 9 nucleotides align to TRBD2. This CDR3 is 16 amino acids long. With 4 bases clipped from V and 4 bases from J, the junction kept 8 bases outside the gene matches. Germline CDR1 is KGHSH and CDR2 is LQKENI. The CDR3: CASSQMSTSGYNEQFF. The CDR3 DNA reads TGTGCCAGCTCACAAATGTCGACTAGCGGTTACAATGAGCAGTTCTTC.

The chain combines TRBV18 with TRBJ2-7, with 11 bases matching TRBD2. The CDR3 extends over 14 amino acids. V dropped 1 base and J dropped 6; count of bases not matched to a gene: 2. Germline V gene lookup returns CDR1 KGHSH and CDR2 LQKENI. The CDR3 is CASSPLAGGPEQYF. The CDR3 region has the DNA TGTGCCAGCTCACCACTAGCGGGAGGGCCCGAGCAGTACTTC.

Regarding this clone: The junction departs from the called germline gene at one end, perhaps through a read error. The chain links TRBV5-4 to TRBJ2-7; 15 bases fit TRBD2. Germline V gene lookup returns CDR1 SGHNT and CDR2 YYREEE (reference sequence). This CDR3 comprises 14 residues. Here the CDR3 DNA reads TGTGCCAGCAGCTTGGCCGGACTAGCGGGAGGGTTCTCCTTC. Amino acid sequence: CASSLAGLAGGFSF.

The chain has TRBV2 and TRBJ2-3, with 14 bases matching TRBD2. CDR1 and CDR2 from the germline V gene are SNHLY and FYNNEI. Trimming at V came to 6 bases and at J to 1 base, leaving 9 bases not matched to a gene. The CDR3 has 18 residues. In DNA, the CDR3 is TGTGCCAGCAGCGGGACTAGCGGGAGAGGGTGGGGCACAGATACGCAGTATTTT. Its translation: CASSGTSGRGWGTDTQYF.

The chain carries TRBV18 and TRBJ1-1, with D unresolved. This CDR3 region has 14 residues. V was shortened by 3 bases and J by 3 bases, with 11 bases between the two germline ends. Germline V gene lookup returns CDR1 KGHSH and CDR2 LQKENI. Here the CDR3 DNA reads TGTGCCAGCTCACCGAACAGCCCTGACACTGAAGCTTTCTTT. Its translation is CASSPNSPDTEAFF.

The table lists this clone with a count of one. The chain employs TRBV24-1 and TRBJ2-5, with 8 bases aligning to TRBD2. The CDR3 runs to 15 residues. The germline V gene encodes CDR1 KGHDR and CDR2 SFDVKD. The V and J ends lost 10 bases and 5 bases, in that order; junction bases with no gene match: 14. CDR3 sequence reads: CATSLSAGGGETQYF. CDR3 nucleotides: TGTGCCACTAGTCTGTCTGCGGGAGGAGGGGAGACCCAGTACTTC.

The chain uses TRBV2 and TRBJ2-1; 10 bases are shared with TRBD2. The CDR3 has 15 amino acids. Germline V gene data show CDR1 as SNHLY and CDR2 as FYNNEI. V was clipped by 6 bases and J by 3 bases; unmatched bases: 5. CDR3 amino acids: CASRRTSGNYNEQFF. The CDR3 DNA reads as TGTGCCAGCAGGCGGACTAGCGGAAACTACAATGAGCAGTTCTTC.

The chain carries TRBV19 and TRBJ1-5; D possibly corresponds to TRBD1 (5 bases). The V gene lost 3 bases and the J gene lost 7 bases, with 13 bases spanning the gap. Looked up from germline, CDR1 is LNHDA and CDR2 is SQIVND (reference sequence). CDR3 length: 14 residues. The CDR3 sequence: CASSMGLGDQPQHF. The DNA of the CDR3 is TGTGCCAGTAGTATGGGACTCGGGGACCAGCCCCAGCATTTT. The full variable domain, with the rest looked up from reference TRBV19 and TRBJ1-5, is DGGITQSPKYLFRKEGQNVTLSCEQNLNHDAMYWYRQDPGQGLRLIYYSQIVNDFQKGDIAEGYSVSREKKESFPLTVTSAQKNPTAFYLCASSMGLGDQPQHFGDGTRLSIL.

This chain joins TRBV4-1 and TRBJ2-7, with 9 bases that match TRBD1. CDR1 and CDR2 (germline): MGHRA, YSYEKL. The CDR3 contains 16 residues. With 3 bases clipped from V and 1 base from J, the junction kept 7 bases outside the gene matches. In DNA form, the CDR3 reads TGCGCCAGCAGCCAGGGGACAGGGAGTCTATCCTACGAGCAGTACTTC. Translating it yields CASSQGTGSLSYEQYF.

This chain links TRBV10-3 with TRBJ2-2; a weak D match, TRBD1 (6 bases). This CDR3 is built from 14 residues. Trimming pared 4 bases from V and 5 bases from J, leaving 11 bases between. The germline V gene encodes CDR1 ENHRY and CDR2 SYGVKD. The CDR3: CAISGAGETGELFF. The CDR3, as DNA: TGTGCCATCAGTGGGGCAGGGGAAACCGGGGAGCTGTTTTTT.

V is TRBV11-2 and J is TRBJ1-5, with D uncertain. The CDR3 totals 16 residues. Between the trimmed V and J ends, which lost 4 bases and 0 bases, there was a span of 13 bases. The germline CDR1 and CDR2 sequences are SGHAT and FQNNGV. The CDR3 sequence is CASSSGVGDSNQPQHF. Here the CDR3 DNA reads TGTGCCAGCAGCTCCGGGGTTGGGGATAGCAATCAGCCCCAGCATTTT.

This chain links TRBV5-1 with TRBJ1-2; 7 bases line up with TRBD1. The germline V gene encodes CDR1 SGHRS and CDR2 YFSETQ. The CDR3 covers 14 residues. V dropped 0 bases and J dropped 4; count of bases not matched to a gene: 3. The CDR3 sequence: CASSLGTGGYGYTF. The CDR3 region has the DNA TGCGCCAGCAGCTTGGGGACAGGAGGCTATGGCTACACCTTC.

V and J are TRBV5-6 and TRBJ2-1; TRBD2 matches 9 bases. The germline CDR1 and CDR2 sequences are SGHDT and YYEEEE. The CDR3 is 17 residues long. The trim removed 0 bases at V and 4 bases at J, leaving 8 bases unmatched. CDR3 sequence reads: CASSLEMASGTYNEQFF. The CDR3 region has the DNA TGTGCCAGCAGCTTGGAAATGGCTAGCGGGACTTACAATGAGCAGTTCTTC.

The chain recombines TRBV28 with TRBJ1-5, with TRBD1 identical over 7 bases. The V segment lost 6 bases and the J segment 13 bases; nucleotides outside the gene matches: 6. CDR1 and CDR2 from the germline V gene are MDHEN and SYDVKM. This CDR3 has 11 residues. CDR3 DNA: TGTGCCAGCAGGACCCGGGACAGACAGCATTTT. This codes for CASRTRDRQHF.